This T cell receptor beta chain derives from a study of radiotherapy plus CTLA-4 blockade in lung cancer. Assay used: immunoSEQ multiplex PCR; TCRdb lists only in-frame clones, some missing. The sample consists of around 59,000 clones, about three quarters of them appearing once. Germline CDR1 is SGHRS and CDR2 is YFSETQ. This CDR3 is built from 16 residues. Trimming took off 4 bases at V and 1 base at J, with 12 bases between the two ends. The V gene is TRBV5-1, the J gene TRBJ2-6, with unresolved D. The specimen was peripheral blood, collected from a patient treated with radiotherapy plus ipilimumab. This TCR was recovered from a human donor with non-small cell lung cancer who had a partial response to radiotherapy plus ipilimumab. CDR3 bases: TGCGCCAGCAGCGTATCCGTCAGTTCTGGGGCCAACGTCCTGACTTTC. It translates to CASSVSVSSGANVLTF.